The T cell receptor (beta chain) under discussion was sequenced for a study of blood T cell repertoires in COVID-19. Study overall: The origin of the acute and convalescent COVID-19 samples was the United States, Italy and Spain. PBMCs, B-cell-depleted T cells, or T cells provided the cDNA or gDNA that made up the material.

In the authors' workflow: Quantification of nucleated cells was approximated via reference gene primer amplification. Method: immunoSEQ multiplex PCR; TCRdb's copy keeps in-frame clones and lacks some. The D gene and trimming were derived from the DNA, and the V and J assignments and clone size from that table. The sample holds 80,000 or so clones, roughly 86% seen once. The sequence came from an older woman with acute or convalescent COVID-19. Sequencing was performed on peripheral blood.

CDR3 DNA sequence: TGCGCCAGCAGCCAAGATTGGCAGGGGAACCACAATGAGCAGTTCTTC. Translating gives CASSQDWQGNHNEQFF. J is TRBJ2-1 and V is TRBV4-3; tentatively, D is TRBD1 (6 bases). The germline V gene has CDR1 LGHNA and CDR2 YSLEER. The V gene lost 0 bases and the J gene lost 5 bases, with 14 bases spanning the gap. The CDR3 sequence is 16 residues long.